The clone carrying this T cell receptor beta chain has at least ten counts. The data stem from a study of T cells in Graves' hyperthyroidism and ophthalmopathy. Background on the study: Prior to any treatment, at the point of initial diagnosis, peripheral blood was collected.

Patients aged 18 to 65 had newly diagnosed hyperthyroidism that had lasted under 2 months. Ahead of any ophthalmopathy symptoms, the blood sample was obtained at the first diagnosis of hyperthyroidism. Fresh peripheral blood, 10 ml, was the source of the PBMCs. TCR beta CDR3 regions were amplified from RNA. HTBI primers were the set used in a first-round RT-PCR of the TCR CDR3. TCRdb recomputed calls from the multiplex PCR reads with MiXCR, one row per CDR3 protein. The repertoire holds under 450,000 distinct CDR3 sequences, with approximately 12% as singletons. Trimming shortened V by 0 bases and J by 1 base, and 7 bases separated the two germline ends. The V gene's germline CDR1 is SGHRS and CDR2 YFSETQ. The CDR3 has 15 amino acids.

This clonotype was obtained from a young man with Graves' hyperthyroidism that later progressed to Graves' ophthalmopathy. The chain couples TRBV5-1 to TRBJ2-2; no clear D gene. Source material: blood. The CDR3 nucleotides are TGCGCCAGCAGCTTGGAGGTACGGAACACCGGGGAGCTGTTTTTT. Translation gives CASSLEVRNTGELFF.